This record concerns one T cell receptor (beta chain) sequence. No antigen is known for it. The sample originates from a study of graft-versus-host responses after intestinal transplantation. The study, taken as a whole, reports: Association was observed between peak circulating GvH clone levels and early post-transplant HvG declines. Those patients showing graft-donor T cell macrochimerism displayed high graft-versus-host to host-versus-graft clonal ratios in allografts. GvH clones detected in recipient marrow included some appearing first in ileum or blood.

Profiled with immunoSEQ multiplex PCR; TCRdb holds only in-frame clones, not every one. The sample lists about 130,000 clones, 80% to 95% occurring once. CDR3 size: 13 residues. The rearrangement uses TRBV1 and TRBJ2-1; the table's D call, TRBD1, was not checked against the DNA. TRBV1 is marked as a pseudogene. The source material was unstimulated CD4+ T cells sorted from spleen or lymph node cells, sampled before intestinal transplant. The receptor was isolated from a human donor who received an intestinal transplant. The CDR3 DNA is TGCACCAGCAGCCAATGGCAGGGTGGTGAGCAGTTCTTC. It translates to CTSSQWQGGEQFF.